This T cell receptor beta chain was recovered during a study of blood T cell repertoires in COVID-19. Turning to the study itself: Samples came from the United States, Italy and Spain, spanning acute and convalescent COVID-19.

Produced via immunoSEQ multiplex PCR; TCRdb's table is partial and in-frame only. This table holds 70,000 to 90,000 clones, approximately 85% found once. Germline CDR1 and CDR2: MNHEY and SVGAGI. The CDR3 runs 15 residues. The V end was cut by 6 bases, the J end by 0 bases, with 12 bases between. The source of this sequence is a human donor in a cohort sampled during active COVID-19. V is TRBV6-5 and J is TRBJ1-5; a possible D gene is TRBD1 (6 bases). Sequenced input: peripheral blood. DNA of the CDR3: TGTGCCAGCAGGTCACAGGGTGCTAGCAATCAGCCCCAGCATTTT. Amino acids: CASRSQGASNQPQHF.